This T cell receptor beta chain emerged from a study of T-cell reconstitution after alpha-beta-depleted transplantation in children. The study, taken as a whole, reports: About two months after transplant, alpha-beta T cells reportedly came from several hundred expanded graft clones.

A TCRbeta library incorporating unique molecular identifiers was prepared. TCRdb reprocessed the PCR reads with MiXCR, giving one entry per CDR3 protein. The sample contains around 800,000 distinct CDR3 sequences, roughly 15% of which appear only once. This clonotype was observed at least ten times. What it recognizes is unknown. This CDR3 contains 12 residues. V was pared by 7 bases and J by 9 bases, with 12 bases between. The germline V gene encodes CDR1 KGHDR and CDR2 SFDVKD. This material consisted of PBMCs, mostly from graft donor cells, taken 360 days after TCRalphabeta/CD19-depleted stem cell transplant. This clonotype was obtained from a male patient between 5 and 17 years old who had a stem cell transplant for acute lymphoblastic leukemia, so the T cells may come from the graft donor. The rearrangement uses TRBV24-1 and TRBJ2-1, with D maybe TRBD2 (6 bases). The CDR3 region is CATRARAGEQFF. The CDR3 DNA reads TGTGCCACCAGGGCCCGAGCGGGTGAGCAGTTCTTC.